Here is one T cell receptor (beta chain) with its context. These data are taken from a study of blood T cell repertoires in COVID-19. Whole-study context: Researchers got acute and convalescent COVID-19 samples from the United States, Italy and Spain. In each case, the material was cDNA or gDNA derived from T cells, B-cell-depleted T cells, or PBMCs.

The CDR3 spans 16 residues. Trimming removed 5 bases from V and 0 bases from J, with 14 bases in between. Per the germline V gene, CDR1 is SGHNT and CDR2 is YENEEA. Methods used by the authors: The assay estimated nucleated cells by amplifying reference gene primers. The method was immunoSEQ multiplex PCR; TCRdb's version includes in-frame clones alone and lacks a portion of them. V and J calls and clone size follow that table, whereas D and trimming were derived from the DNA. The table includes 310,000 or so clones, more than 80% detected once. The receptor comes from a man between 18 and 35 years old who had recovered from COVID-19. Sequencing was performed on peripheral blood. The rearrangement links TRBV11-3 to TRBJ2-1, with D perhaps matching TRBD2 (6 bases). The CDR3 coding sequence is TGTGCCAGCAGCCCTTCGGACGGGGGCTCCTACAATGAGCAGTTCTTC. It encodes CASSPSDGGSYNEQFF.